Listed below are T cell receptor beta chains from one sample, sequenced in a study of post-analysis software for immune sequencing data. In TCRdb, the PCR reads were re-called with MiXCR into one record per CDR3 protein. The sample yields around 160,000 distinct CDR3 sequences, under 40% seen once. The source was blood, collected after autologous hematopoietic stem cell transplantation. The receptor set was obtained from a girl between 10 and 17 years old with multiple sclerosis. Both conserved end residues are part of each CDR3. Rows may omit the clone size; those that give it use once, few, many or a size class.

J: TRBJ2-7
V: TRBV27
size: few
CDR3: CASSLGTGGREQYF

J: TRBJ2-7
V: TRBV27
size: NA
CDR3: CASSLGRLRPYEQYF

J: TRBJ2-1
V: TRBV20-1
size: few
CDR3: CSASYPLSYNEQFF

J: TRBJ1-2
V: TRBV5-1
size: NA
CDR3: CASSLGEEFYTF

J: TRBJ1-2
V: TRBV5-6
size: NA
CDR3: CASSFPRLGVNYGYTF

J: TRBJ2-1
V: TRBV24-1
size: NA
CDR3: CATSDKRSGRGTSGRANEQFF

J: TRBJ2-1
V: TRBV15
size: NA
CDR3: CATSSPSSYNEQFF

J: TRBJ2-1
V: TRBV29-1
size: many
CDR3: CSVALRLGGDRFF

J: TRBJ1-2
V: TRBV7-2
size: NA
CDR3: CASSGGRVISLGGYTF

J: TRBJ2-2
V: TRBV10-3
size: NA
CDR3: CAISDAGTGELFF

J: TRBJ2-3
V: TRBV4-2
size: NA
CDR3: CASSQDGAGTDTQYF

J: TRBJ2-7
V: TRBV20-1
size: NA
CDR3: CSARDRTSGVYEQYF

J: TRBJ2-7
V: TRBV29-1
size: many
CDR3: CSVRYRPSYEQYF